This passage covers 20 T cell receptor beta chains from one sample sequenced in a study of technical replicates of blood from four donors. Assay: immunoSEQ multiplex PCR; the TCRdb copy retains only in-frame clones and omits some. The sample holds about 100,000 clones; about 96% are singletons and the top ten take around 0.35%. Material: T cells isolated from PBMCs. These receptors were collected from a human donor in good health.

The V gene is TRBV6-5, the J gene TRBJ2-7; D is ambiguous. There are 15 residues in the CDR3. The V and J ends lost 5 bases and 2 bases respectively, with 16 bases between them. Germline V gene data show CDR1 as MNHEY and CDR2 as SVGAGI. CDR3 nucleotides: TGTGCCAGCAGTCACAGACATTTTATAGCCTACGAGCAGTACTTC. Its protein is CASSHRHFIAYEQYF.

In this sample, this clone turned up a few times. V and J are TRBV2 and TRBJ2-5, with D possibly TRBD2 on 6 matching bases. CDR3 size: 12 residues. Germline CDR1 reads SNHLY; CDR2 reads FYNNEI. V gave up 6 bases and J gave up 3 bases, with 8 bases separating them. In DNA, the CDR3 is TGTGCCAGCAGGGGACTTAAAGAGACCCAGTACTTC. It translates to CASRGLKETQYF.

The chain carries TRBV27 and TRBJ2-2; no definite D call. Germline loops: CDR1 MNHEY, CDR2 SMNVEV (reference sequence). CDR3 size: 13 residues. V was pared by 6 bases and J by 1 base, with 6 bases between. The CDR3 DNA reads TGTGCCAGCAGATCCCAGAACACCGGGGAGCTGTTTTTT. It codes for CASRSQNTGELFF.

This rearrangement joins TRBV7-2 to TRBJ2-4, with D maybe TRBD2 (5 bases). Trimming removed 5 bases at V and 1 base at J, with 9 bases between. The CDR3 covers 14 residues. Germline loops: CDR1 SGHTA, CDR2 FQGNSA. The CDR3 is CASSRRDAKNIQYF. CDR3 DNA sequence: TGTGCCAGCAGCCGCCGGGATGCCAAAAACATTCAGTACTTC.

V usage is TRBV6-4 and J usage is TRBJ2-1, with a tentative D call TRBD2 (6 bases). V was shortened by 6 bases and J by 6 bases, with 15 bases between the two germline ends. The germline V gene encodes CDR1 MRHNA and CDR2 SNTAGT. This CDR3 contains 14 residues. The CDR3 loop is CASRRSETSNEQFF. CDR3 coding DNA: TGTGCCAGCAGGCGATCCGAGACTAGCAATGAGCAGTTCTTC.

At least ten counts were recorded for this clone. The DNA of the CDR3 is TGTGCCAGCAGCCGGACACCTTTTCATCAGCCCCAGCATTTT. Translated, it gives CASSRTPFHQPQHF. V and J are TRBV6-5 and TRBJ1-5; tentative D call: TRBD1 (5 bases). CDR3 length equals 14 residues. Germline V gives CDR1 MNHEY, CDR2 SVGAGI. Deletions cut 6 bases from V and 5 bases from J, with 14 bases between.

For the CDR3, the DNA is TGTGCCAGCAGTCAAACTAGCGGGGTGATCCAATACTACGAGCAGTACTTC. Its translation is CASSQTSGVIQYYEQYF. This chain joins TRBV27 and TRBJ2-7, with TRBD2 identical over 10 bases. Looked up from germline, CDR1 is MNHEY and CDR2 is SMNVEV (reference sequence). This CDR3 has 17 amino acids. V was pared by 5 bases and J by 3 bases, with 13 bases of the junction left unmatched.

This chain's CDR3 is CASSVGGEDEQYF. Written as DNA, the CDR3 is TGTGCCAGCAGCGTGGGAGGGGAGGACGAGCAGTACTTC. The V gene is TRBV9, the J gene TRBJ2-7; TRBD2 matches at 7 bases. Germline assignment: CDR1 SGDLS and CDR2 YYNGEE. The CDR3 sequence is 13 residues long. With 2 bases clipped from V and 5 bases from J, the junction kept 4 bases outside the gene matches.

The CDR3 loop is CASSLGTGPPQFF. CDR3 DNA sequence: TGTGCCAGCAGCTTGGGGACAGGGCCCCCACAGTTCTTC. V and J are TRBV5-6 and TRBJ2-1; 8 nucleotides line up with TRBD1. This CDR3 comprises 13 residues. V was clipped by 0 bases and J by 13 bases; unmatched bases: 6. Germline loops: CDR1 SGHDT, CDR2 YYEEEE.

The rearrangement links TRBV5-6 to TRBJ1-5; 7 nucleotides match TRBD1. The CDR3 sequence is 15 residues long. With V trimmed by 3 bases and J by 4 bases, 7 bases remained unmatched. CDR1 is SGHDT and CDR2 is YYEEEE in the germline V gene. The CDR3 reads CASSYNDRANQPQHF. CDR3 nucleotides: TGTGCCAGCAGCTATAACGACAGGGCTAATCAGCCCCAGCATTTT.

The J gene is TRBJ2-3, the V gene TRBV6-4; D possibly corresponds to TRBD1 (6 bases). The CDR3 consists of 15 residues. V lost 3 bases, J lost 3 bases, and 13 bases lay in between. CDR1 and CDR2 (germline): MRHNA, SNTAGT. The CDR3 loop reads CASSEGAGETDTQYF. Written as DNA, the CDR3 is TGTGCCAGCAGTGAAGGGGCAGGGGAGACAGATACGCAGTATTTT.

This chain connects TRBV2 to TRBJ2-2; a possible D gene is TRBD1 (7 bases). Germline assignment: CDR1 SNHLY and CDR2 FYNNEI. The CDR3 is 16 amino acids. V was shortened by 10 bases and J by 4 bases, with 22 bases between the two germline ends. The DNA of the CDR3 is TGTGCCACCAGGGGGGTCCTTGGGACAAGCACCGGGGAGCTGTTTTTT. Translation gives CATRGVLGTSTGELFF.

CDR3: CASSITRDLRGEETQYF. The CDR3 DNA is TGTGCCAGCAGCATAACTCGGGATCTCCGGGGTGAAGAGACCCAGTACTTC. This chain links TRBV11-3 with TRBJ2-5; D possibly corresponds to TRBD2 (5 bases). This CDR3 contains 17 residues. Germline V lookup: CDR1 SGHNT, CDR2 YENEEA. Trimming took off 5 bases at V and 3 bases at J, with 22 bases between the two ends.

The rearrangement joins TRBV5-1 to TRBJ1-5; D might be TRBD1 (5 bases). This CDR3 region has 13 residues. V shed 2 bases and J shed 2 bases, with 5 bases lying between them. CDR1 SGHRS and CDR2 YFSETQ come from the germline V gene. The CDR3 DNA reads as TGCGCCAGCAGCTTACAGGGCAATCAGCCCCAGCATTTT. Translating it yields CASSLQGNQPQHF.

V and J are TRBV6-1 and TRBJ2-1; 7 nucleotides match TRBD1. This CDR3 has 14 residues. J lost 7 bases, V lost 7 bases, and 10 bases had no gene match. Germline CDR1 MNHNS, CDR2 SASEGT. For the CDR3, the DNA is TGTGCCAGCACTCCTTGGGGGACAGTTAATGAGCAGTTCTTC. This gives the protein CASTPWGTVNEQFF.

The rearrangement joins TRBV29-1 to TRBJ2-2; 7 bases are shared with TRBD1. After removal of 3 bases from V and 1 base from J, the junction contained 8 bases not matched to a gene. This CDR3 has 16 residues. In germline, CDR1 is SQVTM, CDR2 ANQGSEA. The CDR3 DNA reads TGCAGCGTTGATATCCCGGGGACAGAGAACACCGGGGAGCTGTTTTTT. Encoded protein: CSVDIPGTENTGELFF.

The chain employs TRBV14 and TRBJ2-4; D is ambiguous. Germline V gives CDR1 SGHDN, CDR2 FVKESK. Between the trimmed V and J ends, which lost 2 bases and 7 bases, there was a span of 3 bases. The length of the CDR3 is 11 residues. The CDR3 DNA sequence: TGTGCCAGCAGCCAAAGCAACATTCAGTACTTC. It specifies CASSQSNIQYF.

The rearrangement links TRBV19 to TRBJ2-3; 8 bases fit TRBD2. Germline V gives CDR1 LNHDA, CDR2 SQIVND (reference sequence). V shed 5 bases, J shed 6 bases, and the junction held 4 bases outside the gene matches. The CDR3 totals 13 residues. In DNA form, the CDR3 reads TGTGCCAGTAGTGAGCGGGAGAGTGATACGCAGTATTTT. This gives the protein CASSERESDTQYF.

A single count supports this clone. V and J are TRBV6-5 and TRBJ2-2; 7 bases agree with TRBD1. With 3 bases clipped from V and 4 bases from J, the junction kept 2 bases outside the gene matches. Germline lookup yields CDR1 MNHEY and CDR2 SVGAGI. The CDR3 totals 14 residues. CDR3 DNA: TGTGCCAGCAGTTATGGACAGGCCACCGGGGAGCTGTTTTTT. This sequence encodes CASSYGQATGELFF.

This chain joins TRBV10-3 and TRBJ2-7, with 10 bases fitting TRBD2. Germline CDR1 is ENHRY and CDR2 is SYGVKD. The V gene end was trimmed by 7 bases and the J gene end by 7 bases; junction bases not matched to a gene: 10. This CDR3 contains 14 residues. CDR3 coding DNA: TGTGCCATCACCGGGACTAGCGTAAGGGAGGAGCAGTACTTC. This gives the protein CAITGTSVREEQYF.